This T cell receptor (beta chain) was recovered during a study of blood T cells in healthy people across ages. Regarding the study as a whole: With age, beta diversity per million T cells declined roughly linearly, significantly by 40. The donors' CMV status was not determined, possibly confounding changes in expanded clonotypes.

About this clonotype itself: Its matching antigen is unknown.

Sample-barcoded 5' priming and a J-beta primer mix drove a second PCR of about 6 to 12 cycles. TCRdb re-called the 5' RACE reads with MiXCR, one entry per CDR3 protein. Here the sample spans some 1.5 million distinct CDR3 sequences, 40% to 45% being singletons. Each individual donor underwent a draw of about 11 milliliters of peripheral blood. Trimming took off 5 bases at V and 9 bases at J, with 20 bases between the two ends. This CDR3 is 15 amino acids long. Germline V lookup: CDR1 MNHNS, CDR2 SASEGT. The chain links TRBV6-1 to TRBJ2-1; possibly TRBD2 for D (6 bases). This clonotype originated in a woman between 18 and 29 years old in good health. Sequenced input: blood. CDR3 sequence: CASSIAPGLSGEQFF. The CDR3 DNA follows: TGTGCCAGCAGTATCGCCCCGGGACTTTCCGGTGAGCAGTTCTTC.